This T cell receptor beta chain stems from a study of tumor-infiltrating lymphocytes in primary liver carcinoma (TCRdb year 2017). Background on the whole study: Of the five patients, three men and two women aged 30 to 69 years, four had hepatocellular carcinoma and one had combined HCC and intrahepatic cholangiocarcinoma. The tumors of the five patients were staged as T1-T3 N0M0, with maximum diameters ranging from about 4.2 to 10 cm. Each sample produced about 3.65 to 8 million productive TCRbeta reads, and read depth showed no significant difference between tissue types. For each liver tumor, the study sampled five regions along with adjacent normal tissue and blood, and applied TCRbeta repertoire sequencing, expression microarrays and whole-exome sequencing. A total of approximately 35 specimens from 5 patients underwent TCRbeta repertoire sequencing, comprising 25 or so tumor regions, 5 adjacent noncancerous liver tissues and 5 peripheral blood samples. Agilent mRNA microarray profiling was performed on the approximately 25 tumor region samples to relate TCRbeta repertoire diversity to the local molecular phenotype. Repertoires from technical replicates were highly reproducible, with mean shared-clone rates around 0.89 and correlation coefficients above 0.95.

Total RNA and DNA were co-extracted without cell sorting from about 19-30 mg of bulk tissue using the AllPrep DNA/RNA mini kit. Between November 2015 and early 2016, about five patients in China with histopathologically diagnosed primary liver carcinoma had their tumors surgically resected. At the time of sampling, the patients had chronic HBV infection and had not received any treatment. Each tumor was sampled at five spatially separated regions: the superior, inferior, left-lateral and right-lateral poles and the tumor centre. According to histology, viable tumor cells made up more than 75% of every tumor sample. Pieces of fresh tumor and adjacent tissue were cut in half, with one half kept in RNAlater at -80 degrees C and the other half sent for histology. Study-wide conclusions, independent of this receptor: Because sequencing covered only the TCR beta chain and unpaired alpha chains were not captured, true repertoire diversity is likely underestimated. Only 4 or 5 patients were included in the study, and the authors note that the findings should be validated in a larger study. The top 250 clones made up a significantly larger repertoire fraction in tumors than in blood (p = 0.039). Bulk unsorted samples precluded comparing CD4+ and CD8+ T cell repertoires. Consistent with antigen-driven expansion, pairs of tumor regions showed higher repertoire overlap (mean roughly 36%) than either tumor-adjacent pairs (around 17%) or tumor-blood pairs (around 15%). Just about 7.5-25% of top clones turned up in all five regions of a tumor, which suggests spatial heterogeneity among tumor-infiltrating T cells.

This clonotype occurred many times. Its antigen is still unknown. There are no base qualities to consult, and no much larger clone falls within one base. A constant-region primer and ProtoScript II reverse transcriptase were used to reverse-transcribe TCRbeta-specific cDNA from about 0.55 ug total RNA. Construction of the TCRbeta libraries relied on three nested rounds of multiplex PCR, following a slightly modified ARM-PCR procedure. Sample barcodes and Illumina adapters were added in a final 25-cycle PCR with Deep VentR polymerase. Before sequencing, amplicons of 200-500 bp were purified from gel using a QIAquick gel extraction kit. TCRbeta amplicons were sequenced on an Illumina HiSeq 2500 with 250-bp paired-end reads. As for how the authors treated the data: Trimmomatic v0.33 was used to quality-trim the reads, and FLASH v1.2.11 was used to merge paired reads so that full CDR3 sequences could be recovered. V, D and J germline segments were assigned to the rearranged TCRbeta sequences by MiGEC v1.2.1b. Clonotype statistics and Shannon-Wiener diversity indices were computed with VDJtools v1.0.0. Except for diversity analysis, only the 250 most abundant clonotypes of each sample were used in subsequent analyses to reduce sampling bias. TCRdb cleaned the public reads at Q25 with fastp, built clones with MiXCR and kept in-frame beta chains. Entries are consolidated by CDR3 protein sequence, retaining the most common genes and DNA. For this entry, the V and J calls and clone size follow TCRdb and not the study's own pipeline. The sample records roughly 49,000 distinct CDR3 sequences, roughly 70% of which are singletons. Just under 30% of the sample goes to the ten largest clones.

Sequenced sample: liver tumor tissue from sampling region 5. In light of the paper, this sample's cell subset or site label describes: tumor region T5, tumor centre. The sequence was collected from a man aged 35 to 55 with primary liver carcinoma and hepatitis B virus infection.

In nucleotide form, the sequence is TGTGCCAGCAGCCATACTAGCGGCGGGCAGTTCTTC. This codes for CASSHTSGGQFF. The sequence links TRBV13 to TRBJ2-1; TRBD2 agrees with 8 junctional bases. V loses 5 bases at its end and J loses 12 bases; junction bases beyond the gene matches: 6. CDR3 length: 12 amino acids, cysteine to phenylalanine. Only the CDR3 part of the read is kept: 36 bases, read in frame from the first base. CDR1 and CDR2 were assigned from the germline V gene (reference sequence) as PRHDT and FYEKMQ. When the CDR3 is completed using the reference TRBV13 and TRBJ2-1 genes on either side, the full variable domain is AAGVIQSPRHLIKEKRETATLKCYPIPRHDTVYWYQQGPGQDPQFLISFYEKMQSDKGSIPDRFSAQQFSDYHSELNMSSLELGDSALYFCASSHTSGGQFFGPGTRLTVL.